These 20 T cell receptor beta chains were all obtained from the same sample, sequenced in a study of metastatic and nonmetastatic thyroid tumors. All patients reached thyroid surgery having received no treatment beforehand. TCRdb ran MiXCR on the PCR reads. The sample consists of tens of thousands of clones, roughly 16% of them appearing once. The sample consisted of blood. These TCRs come from a female donor with papillary thyroid cancer or a benign thyroid nodule (not recorded which). Some clones in this sample may be carry-over from other donors' samples.

This clone was seen a few times. Other DNA sequences within the sample encode an identical CDR3. V gene TRBV6-5 combines with J gene TRBJ1-1, with 11 nucleotides matching TRBD1. J lost 4 bases, V lost 0 bases, and 10 bases had no gene match. The CDR3 runs 18 residues. CDR1 and CDR2 from the germline V gene are MNHEY and SVGAGI. The CDR3, as DNA: TGTGCCAGCAGTTACTCGATGGGTACTGGGACAGGGGGCACTGAAGCTTTCTTT. This translates into CASSYSMGTGTGGTEAFF.

By sample share, this clone is medium-sized. J is TRBJ1-2 and V is TRBV12-3 or TRBV12-4; D perhaps matches TRBD1 (5 bases). Deletions cut 5 bases from V and 1 base from J, with 14 bases between. There are 15 residues in the CDR3. CDR3 residues: CASSEGPAFNYGYTF. The CDR3 DNA follows: TGTGCCAGCAGTGAGGGACCGGCATTTAACTATGGCTACACCTTC.

This clone was found many times. The gene calls are TRBV2 and TRBJ2-1, with 7 bases fitting TRBD1. The CDR3 is 14 amino acids. J lost 3 bases, V lost 6 bases, and 5 bases had no gene match. Germline V CDR1 and CDR2: SNHLY, FYNNEI. The CDR3 spells CASRPRTGYNEQFF. The CDR3 coding sequence is TGTGCCAGCAGACCTCGGACAGGCTACAATGAGCAGTTCTTC.

This clone was observed many times. The rearrangement uses TRBV9 and TRBJ1-3; 7 bases line up with TRBD1. Germline V gene lookup returns CDR1 SGDLS and CDR2 YYNGEE. V dropped 1 base and J dropped 2; count of bases not matched to a gene: 3. The CDR3 sequence is 15 residues long. The CDR3 spells CASSVTGVAGNTIYF. The CDR3 DNA follows: TGTGCCAGCAGCGTAACAGGGGTGGCTGGAAACACCATATATTTT.

In its sample, this clone was seen many times. This rearrangement joins TRBV6-1 to TRBJ2-5; D not resolved. This CDR3 has 13 residues. CDR1 is MNHNS, CDR2 SASEGT, per germline. The V end lost 9 bases, the J end lost 2 bases, and 13 bases lay between the germline ends. In DNA, the CDR3 is TGTGCCAGTAGCCTCGGCGGACAAGAGACCCAGTACTTC. This codes for CASSLGGQETQYF.

The V and J genes are TRBV28 and TRBJ2-3, with D maybe TRBD1 (6 bases). This CDR3 region has 14 residues. Deletions cut 11 bases from V and 7 bases from J, with 22 bases between. CDR1 is MDHEN, CDR2 SYDVKM, per germline. The CDR3 sequence is CAGSQGLRGNTQYF. For the CDR3, the DNA is TGTGCCGGCTCACAGGGCTTGAGGGGGAATACGCAGTATTTT. The full variable domain, completed using reference TRBV28 and TRBJ2-3, is DVKVTQSSRYLVKRTGEKVFLECVQDMDHENMFWYRQDPGLGLRLIYFSYDVKMKEKGDIPEGYSVSREKKERFSLILESASTNQTSMYLCAGSQGLRGNTQYFGPGTRLTVL.

This clone was counted at least ten times. This chain links TRBV7-2 with TRBJ1-3; 7 bases are a match to TRBD1. CDR3 length: 15 amino acids. J lost 0 bases, V lost 7 bases, and 6 bases had no gene match. The germline V gene has CDR1 SGHTA and CDR2 FQGNSA. The CDR3 region is CASTRGGISGNTIYF. CDR3 coding DNA: TGTGCCAGCACCAGGGGGGGGATCTCTGGAAACACCATATATTTT.

This clone has ten or more counts. The genes are TRBV12-5 and TRBJ1-1; D gene unclear. V dropped 1 base and J dropped 6 bases, with 12 bases sitting between them. The CDR3 runs 14 residues. Looked up from germline, CDR1 is LGHNT and CDR2 is FRNRAP. CDR3 DNA: TGTGCTAGTGGTTTGGAGTTCCCGGGCGCTGAAGCTTTCTTT. As protein: CASGLEFPGAEAFF.

This clone has a count of ten or more. This chain links TRBV28 with TRBJ1-1, with unresolved D. The CDR3 has 15 residues. V dropped 5 bases and J dropped 1 base, with 14 bases sitting between them. Germline values: CDR1 MDHEN, CDR2 SYDVKM. The CDR3: CASSLILTGNTEAFF. The DNA for the CDR3 is TGTGCCAGCAGTCTAATTCTAACGGGGAACACTGAAGCTTTCTTT.

This sequence joins TRBV3-1 and TRBJ2-5, with 14 bases fitting TRBD2. Per the germline V gene, CDR1 is LGHDT and CDR2 is YNNKEL (reference sequence). This CDR3 has 18 residues. The J segment lost 4 bases and the V segment lost 4 bases, leaving 11 bases of the junction unmatched. CDR3 loop: CASSPGTSGRNYAETQYF. The DNA for the CDR3 is TGTGCCAGCAGCCCGGGGACTAGCGGGAGAAATTACGCAGAGACCCAGTACTTC.

In this sample, this clone turned up many times. The chain carries TRBV5-5 and TRBJ2-7; 7 bases line up with TRBD2. V trimming: 4 bases; J trimming: 7 bases; junction bases outside the gene matches: 11. In germline, CDR1 is SGHKS, CDR2 YYEKEE (reference sequence). This CDR3 region has 14 residues. This CDR3 reads CASSQTSRPEEQYF. The DNA of the CDR3 is TGTGCCAGCAGCCAGACTAGCCGCCCGGAAGAGCAGTACTTC.

This clone was observed many times. This chain uses TRBV6-5 with TRBJ2-5; D is undetermined. This CDR3 is 13 amino acids long. Per the germline V gene, CDR1 is MNHEY and CDR2 is SVGAGI. Deletions cut 2 bases from V and 5 bases from J, with 9 bases between. CDR3 sequence (DNA): TGTGCCAGCAGTTACATAGGATCGGAGACCCAGTACTTC. Translated: CASSYIGSETQYF.

V usage is TRBV10-3 and J usage is TRBJ2-7; D is undetermined. V was shortened by 0 bases and J by 2 bases, with 8 bases between the two germline ends. Germline loops: CDR1 ENHRY, CDR2 SYGVKD. The length of the CDR3 is 14 residues. CDR3 residues: CAISESGSTYEQYF. DNA for the CDR3: TGTGCCATCAGTGAGTCTGGCTCTACCTACGAGCAGTACTTC.

This clone was seen repeatedly, ten times or more. The rearrangement joins TRBV20-1 to TRBJ1-1; D possibly corresponds to TRBD1 (5 bases). Germline V gives CDR1 DFQATT, CDR2 SNEGSKA (reference sequence). V was pared by 6 bases and J by 0 bases, with 17 bases between. The CDR3 totals 15 residues. Here the CDR3 reads CSAEPWDRMNTEAFF. The CDR3 region has the DNA TGCAGTGCCGAACCATGGGACCGCATGAACACTGAAGCTTTCTTT.

This chain joins TRBV7-9 and TRBJ2-3, with D tentatively TRBD2 (5 bases). This CDR3 spans 14 amino acids. Germline-derived CDR1 and CDR2 are SEHNR and FQNEAQ (reference sequence). The V gene lost 8 bases and the J gene lost 1 base, with 13 bases spanning the gap. The CDR3 DNA sequence: TGTGCCAGCGGTGGCGGGCCAGGCACAGATACGCAGTATTTT. Protein sequence: CASGGGPGTDTQYF. The full variable domain, with the rest looked up from reference TRBV7-9 and TRBJ2-3, is DTGVSQNPRHKITKRGQNVTFRCDPISEHNRLYWYRQTLGQGPEFLTYFQNEAQLEKSRLLSDRFSAERPKGSFSTLEIQRTEQGDSAMYLCASGGGPGTDTQYFGPGTRLTVL.

With respect to this clone: One end of the junction varies from germline; a read error may be responsible. The chain joins TRBV20-1 to TRBJ2-2; D is perhaps TRBD1 or TRBD2 (6 bases each). Germline-derived CDR1 and CDR2 are DFQATT and SNEGSKA (reference sequence). The CDR3 is made up of 17 amino acids. The CDR3 bases are TGCAGTGCTAGAGATCGTCTAGGGGGGAGTGACACCTGGGAGCTGTTTTTT. Translated, it gives CSARDRLGGSDTWELFF.

This chain connects TRBV6-1 to TRBJ2-1; D may correspond to TRBD1 or TRBD2 (5 bases each). The CDR3 covers 18 residues. The V gene lost 2 bases and the J gene lost 2 bases, with 19 bases spanning the gap. Germline V gene lookup returns CDR1 MNHNS and CDR2 SASEGT. The CDR3 is CASSEPRIGWDAYNEQFF. The CDR3 DNA reads as TGTGCCAGCAGTGAACCGCGGATTGGTTGGGACGCCTACAATGAGCAGTTCTTC.

This clone occurred many times. This rearrangement joins TRBV19 to TRBJ2-5; 10 nucleotides line up with TRBD1. The CDR3 sequence is 15 residues long. The V gene end was trimmed by 5 bases and the J gene end by 3 bases; junction bases not matched to a gene: 6. Germline V lookup: CDR1 LNHDA, CDR2 SQIVND (reference sequence). In DNA form, the CDR3 reads TGTGCCAGTAGTTCCCGGGACAGGGGAAAAGAGACCCAGTACTTC. Translation: CASSSRDRGKETQYF.

The chain has TRBV6-1 and TRBJ2-4, with D possibly being TRBD2 (6 bases). Germline assignment: CDR1 MNHNS and CDR2 SASEGT. The V end was cut by 2 bases, the J end by 5 bases, with 16 bases between. This CDR3 is built from 16 residues. The CDR3 spells CASSEFGGSTENIQYF. DNA for the CDR3: TGTGCCAGCAGTGAATTCGGGGGATCGACCGAAAACATTCAGTACTTC.

The rearrangement uses TRBV19 and TRBJ2-7; 7 bases are shared with TRBD1. The CDR3 runs 15 residues. Germline V gene data show CDR1 as LNHDA and CDR2 as SQIVND (reference sequence). The trim removed 6 bases at V and 0 bases at J, leaving 8 bases unmatched. The CDR3 protein is CASRPGTDDSYEQYF. Here the CDR3 DNA reads TGTGCCAGTAGGCCGGGGACAGATGACTCCTACGAGCAGTACTTC. Complete variable domain (other parts from reference TRBV19 and TRBJ2-7): DGGITQSPKYLFRKEGQNVTLSCEQNLNHDAMYWYRQDPGQGLRLIYYSQIVNDFQKGDIAEGYSVSREKKESFPLTVTSAQKNPTAFYLCASRPGTDDSYEQYFGPGTRLTVT.